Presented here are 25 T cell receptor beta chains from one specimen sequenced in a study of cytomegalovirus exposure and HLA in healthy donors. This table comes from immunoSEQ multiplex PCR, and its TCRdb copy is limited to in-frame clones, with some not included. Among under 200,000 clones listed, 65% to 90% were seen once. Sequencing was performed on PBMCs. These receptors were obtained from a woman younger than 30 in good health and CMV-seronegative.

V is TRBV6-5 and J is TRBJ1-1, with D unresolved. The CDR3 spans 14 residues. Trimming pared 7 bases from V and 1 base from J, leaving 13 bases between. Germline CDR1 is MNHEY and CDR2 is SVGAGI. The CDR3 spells CASTYSSKNTEAFF. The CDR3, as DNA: TGTGCCAGCACCTACTCGAGCAAGAACACTGAAGCTTTCTTT.

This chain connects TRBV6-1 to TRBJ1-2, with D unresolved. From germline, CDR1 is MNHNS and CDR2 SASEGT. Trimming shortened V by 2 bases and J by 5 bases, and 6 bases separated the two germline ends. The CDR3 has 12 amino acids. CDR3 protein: CASSETVYGYTF. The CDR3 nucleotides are TGTGCCAGCAGTGAAACGGTTTATGGCTACACCTTC.

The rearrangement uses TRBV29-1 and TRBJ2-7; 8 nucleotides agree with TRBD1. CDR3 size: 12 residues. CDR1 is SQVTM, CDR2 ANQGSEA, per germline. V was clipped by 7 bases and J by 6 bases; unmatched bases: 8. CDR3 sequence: CSAQWTGREQYF. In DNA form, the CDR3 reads TGCAGCGCTCAATGGACAGGGCGCGAGCAGTACTTC.

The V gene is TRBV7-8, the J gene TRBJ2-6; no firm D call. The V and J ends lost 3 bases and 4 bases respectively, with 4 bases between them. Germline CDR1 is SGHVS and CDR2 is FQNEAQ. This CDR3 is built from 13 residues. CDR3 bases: TGTGCCAGCAGCTTGGCCGGGGCCAACGTCCTGACTTTC. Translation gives CASSLAGANVLTF.

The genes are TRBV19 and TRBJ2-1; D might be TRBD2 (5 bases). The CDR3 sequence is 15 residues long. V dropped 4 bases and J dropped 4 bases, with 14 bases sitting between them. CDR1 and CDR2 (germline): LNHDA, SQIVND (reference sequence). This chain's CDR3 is CASSSYTGEYNEQFF. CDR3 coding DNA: TGTGCCAGTAGTAGCTACACCGGGGAATACAATGAGCAGTTCTTC.

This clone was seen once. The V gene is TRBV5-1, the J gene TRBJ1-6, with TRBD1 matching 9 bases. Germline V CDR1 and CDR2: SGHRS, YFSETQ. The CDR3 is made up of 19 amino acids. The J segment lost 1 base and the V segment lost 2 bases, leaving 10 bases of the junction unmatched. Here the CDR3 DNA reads TGCGCCAGCAGCTTTACAGGGGGCTTACCCATTTCCTATAATTCACCCCTCCACTTT. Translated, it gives CASSFTGGLPISYNSPLHF.

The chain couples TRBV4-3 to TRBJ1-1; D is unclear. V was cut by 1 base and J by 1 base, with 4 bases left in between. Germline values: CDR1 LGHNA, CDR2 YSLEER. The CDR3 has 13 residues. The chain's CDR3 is CASSQGQNTEAFF. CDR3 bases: TGCGCCAGCAGCCAAGGGCAGAACACTGAAGCTTTCTTT.

CDR3 DNA: TGTGCCAGCAGTGACCTTGTTACAGGGGGTTTAGAAACCCAGTACTTC. It translates to CASSDLVTGGLETQYF. This rearrangement joins TRBV2 to TRBJ2-5; 8 positions agree with TRBD1. After removal of 3 bases from V and 8 bases from J, the junction contained 14 bases not matched to a gene. The germline CDR1 and CDR2 sequences are SNHLY and FYNNEI. The CDR3 extends over 16 amino acids. Together with reference TRBV2 and TRBJ2-5, the CDR3 gives the full variable domain: EPEVTQTPSHQVTQMGQEVILRCVPISNHLYFYWYRQILGQKVEFLVSFYNNEISEKSEIFDDQFSVERPDGSNFTLKIRSTKLEDSAMYFCASSDLVTGGLETQYFGPGTRLLVL.

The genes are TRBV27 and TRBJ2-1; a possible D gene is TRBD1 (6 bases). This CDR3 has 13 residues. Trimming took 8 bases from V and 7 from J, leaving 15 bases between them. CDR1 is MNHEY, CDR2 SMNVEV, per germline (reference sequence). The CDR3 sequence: CASFDRWGNEQFF. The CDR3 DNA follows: TGTGCCAGCTTTGACAGGTGGGGAAATGAGCAGTTCTTC.

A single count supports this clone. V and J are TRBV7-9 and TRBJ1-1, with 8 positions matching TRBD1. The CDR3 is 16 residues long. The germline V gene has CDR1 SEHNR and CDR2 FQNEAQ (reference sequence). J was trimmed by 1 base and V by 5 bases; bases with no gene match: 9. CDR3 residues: CASSVYRTGRNTEAFF. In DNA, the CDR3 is TGTGCCAGCAGCGTGTACCGGACAGGGAGGAACACTGAAGCTTTCTTT.

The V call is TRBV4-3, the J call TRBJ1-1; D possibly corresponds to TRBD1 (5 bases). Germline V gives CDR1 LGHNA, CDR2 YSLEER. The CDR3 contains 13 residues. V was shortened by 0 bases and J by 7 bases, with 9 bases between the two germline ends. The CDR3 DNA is TGCGCCAGCAGCCAAGAGGGGGGACTTGAAGCTTTCTTT. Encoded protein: CASSQEGGLEAFF.

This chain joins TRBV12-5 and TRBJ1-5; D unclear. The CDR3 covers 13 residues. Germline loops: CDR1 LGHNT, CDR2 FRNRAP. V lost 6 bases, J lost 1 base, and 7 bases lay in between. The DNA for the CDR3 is TGTGCTAGTGGACAAATAAGCAATCAGCCCCAGCATTTT. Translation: CASGQISNQPQHF. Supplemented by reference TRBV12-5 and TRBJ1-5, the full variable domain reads DARVTQTPRHKVTEMGQEVTMRCQPILGHNTVFWYRQTMMQGLELLAYFRNRAPLDDSGMPKDRFSAEMPDATLATLKIQPSEPRDSAVYFCASGQISNQPQHFGDGTRLSIL.

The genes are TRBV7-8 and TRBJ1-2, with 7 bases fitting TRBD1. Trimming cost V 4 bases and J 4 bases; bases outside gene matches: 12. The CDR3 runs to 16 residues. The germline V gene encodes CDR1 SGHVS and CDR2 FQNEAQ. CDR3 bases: TGTGCCAGCAGCTCGGACAGGCAGACACGGGGCTATGGCTACACCTTC. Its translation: CASSSDRQTRGYGYTF.

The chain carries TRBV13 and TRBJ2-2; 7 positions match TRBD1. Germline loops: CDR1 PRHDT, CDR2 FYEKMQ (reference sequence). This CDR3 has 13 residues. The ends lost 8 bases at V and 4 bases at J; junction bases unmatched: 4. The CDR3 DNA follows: TGTGCCAGCCACAGGGGCCCCACCGGGGAGCTGTTTTTT. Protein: CASHRGPTGELFF.

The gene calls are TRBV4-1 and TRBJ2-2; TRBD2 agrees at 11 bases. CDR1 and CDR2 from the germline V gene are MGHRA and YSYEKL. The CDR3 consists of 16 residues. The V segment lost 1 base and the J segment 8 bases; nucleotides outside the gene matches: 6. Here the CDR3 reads CASSQGTSGLRGELFF. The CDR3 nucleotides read TGCGCCAGCAGCCAAGGGACTAGCGGGTTGCGGGGGGAGCTGTTTTTT.

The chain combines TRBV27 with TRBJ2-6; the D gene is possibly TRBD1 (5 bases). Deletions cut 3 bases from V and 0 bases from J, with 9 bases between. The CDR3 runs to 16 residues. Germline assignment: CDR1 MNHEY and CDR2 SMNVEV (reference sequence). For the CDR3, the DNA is TGTGCCAGCAGTTTCTACAGGAACTCTGGGGCCAACGTCCTGACTTTC. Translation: CASSFYRNSGANVLTF.

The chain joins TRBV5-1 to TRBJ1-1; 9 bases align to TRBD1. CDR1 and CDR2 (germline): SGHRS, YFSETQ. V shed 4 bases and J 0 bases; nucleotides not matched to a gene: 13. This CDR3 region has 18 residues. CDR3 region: CASSLRLPGQGMNTEAFF. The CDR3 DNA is TGCGCCAGCAGCCTACGCCTCCCGGGACAGGGAATGAACACTGAAGCTTTCTTT. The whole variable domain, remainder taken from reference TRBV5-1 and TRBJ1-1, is KAGVTQTPRYLIKTRGQQVTLSCSPISGHRSVSWYQQTPGQGLQFLFEYFSETQRNKGNFPGRFSGRQFSNSRSEMNVSTLELGDSALYLCASSLRLPGQGMNTEAFFGQGTRLTVV.

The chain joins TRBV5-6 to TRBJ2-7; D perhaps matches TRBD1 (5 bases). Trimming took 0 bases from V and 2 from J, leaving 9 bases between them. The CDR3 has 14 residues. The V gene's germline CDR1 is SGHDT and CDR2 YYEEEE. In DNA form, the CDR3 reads TGTGCCAGCAGCTTGGGGGCAGGGACCTACGAGCAGTACTTC. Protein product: CASSLGAGTYEQYF.

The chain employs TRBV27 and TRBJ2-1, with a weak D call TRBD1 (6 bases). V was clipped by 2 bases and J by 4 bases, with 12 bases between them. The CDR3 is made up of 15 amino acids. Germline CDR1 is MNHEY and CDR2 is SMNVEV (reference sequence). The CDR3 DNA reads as TGTGCCAGCAGTTTAACCAGGGGACGATACAATGAGCAGTTCTTC. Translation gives CASSLTRGRYNEQFF.

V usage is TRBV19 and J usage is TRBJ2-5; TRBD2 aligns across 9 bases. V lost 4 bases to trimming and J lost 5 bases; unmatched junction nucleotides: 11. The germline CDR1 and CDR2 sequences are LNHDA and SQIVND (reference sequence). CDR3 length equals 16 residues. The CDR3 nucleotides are TGTGCCAGTAGTACTCCGGGACTAGCTCTTCCTGAGACCCAGTACTTC. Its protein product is CASSTPGLALPETQYF.

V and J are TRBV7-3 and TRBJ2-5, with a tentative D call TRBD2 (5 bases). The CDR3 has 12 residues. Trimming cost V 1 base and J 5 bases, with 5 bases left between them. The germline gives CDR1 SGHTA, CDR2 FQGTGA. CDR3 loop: CASSLSGETQYF. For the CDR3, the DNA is TGTGCCAGCAGCTTAAGCGGGGAGACCCAGTACTTC.

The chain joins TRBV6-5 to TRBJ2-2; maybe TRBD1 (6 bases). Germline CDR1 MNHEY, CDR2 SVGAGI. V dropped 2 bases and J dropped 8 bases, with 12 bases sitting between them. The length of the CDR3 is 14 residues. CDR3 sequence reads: CASSYQTGRGELFF. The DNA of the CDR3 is TGTGCCAGCAGTTACCAAACAGGGCGTGGGGAGCTGTTTTTT.

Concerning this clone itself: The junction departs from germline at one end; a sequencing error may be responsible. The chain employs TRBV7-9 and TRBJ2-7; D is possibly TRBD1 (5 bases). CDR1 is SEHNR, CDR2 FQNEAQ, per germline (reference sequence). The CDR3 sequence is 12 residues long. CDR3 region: CASSLGGRKVLF. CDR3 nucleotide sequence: TGTGCCAGCAGCTTAGGGGGCAGGAAGGTTCTCTTC.

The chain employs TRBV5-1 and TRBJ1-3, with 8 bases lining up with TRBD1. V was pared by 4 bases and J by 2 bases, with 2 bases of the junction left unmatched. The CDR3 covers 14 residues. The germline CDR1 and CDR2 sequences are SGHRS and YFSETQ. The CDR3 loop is CASSGQGPGNTIYF. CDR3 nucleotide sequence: TGCGCCAGCAGCGGACAGGGCCCTGGAAACACCATATATTTT.

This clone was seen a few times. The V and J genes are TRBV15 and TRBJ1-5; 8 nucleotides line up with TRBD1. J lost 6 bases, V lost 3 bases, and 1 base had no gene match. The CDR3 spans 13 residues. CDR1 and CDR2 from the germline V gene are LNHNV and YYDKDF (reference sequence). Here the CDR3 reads CATSRQGAQPQHF. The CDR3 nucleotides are TGTGCCACCAGCAGGCAGGGGGCTCAGCCCCAGCATTTT.